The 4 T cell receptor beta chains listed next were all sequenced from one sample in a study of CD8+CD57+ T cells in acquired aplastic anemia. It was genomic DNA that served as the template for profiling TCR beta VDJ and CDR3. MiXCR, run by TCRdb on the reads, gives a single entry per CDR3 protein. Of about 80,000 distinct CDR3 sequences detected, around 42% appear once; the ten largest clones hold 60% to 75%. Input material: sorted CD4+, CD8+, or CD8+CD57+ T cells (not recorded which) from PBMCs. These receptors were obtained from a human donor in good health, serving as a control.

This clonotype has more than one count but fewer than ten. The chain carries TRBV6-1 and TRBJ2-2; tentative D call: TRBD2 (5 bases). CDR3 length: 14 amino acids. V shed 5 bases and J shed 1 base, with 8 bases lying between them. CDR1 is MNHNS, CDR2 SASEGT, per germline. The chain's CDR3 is CASSLRGNTGELFF. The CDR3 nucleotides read TGTGCCAGCAGTCTCCGGGGGAACACCGGGGAGCTGTTTTTT.

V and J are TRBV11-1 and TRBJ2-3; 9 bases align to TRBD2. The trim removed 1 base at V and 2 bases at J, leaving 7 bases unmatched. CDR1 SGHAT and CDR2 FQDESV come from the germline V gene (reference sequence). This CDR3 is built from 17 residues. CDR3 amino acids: CASSLGSSGRYTDTQYF. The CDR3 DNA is TGTGCCAGCAGCTTAGGGAGTAGCGGGAGATACACAGATACGCAGTATTTT.

In DNA form, the CDR3 reads TGTGCCAGCAAAGGACAGGGCCGGCATTTT. It encodes CASKGQGRHF. The rearrangement uses TRBV2 and TRBJ1-5; TRBD1 matches at 8 bases. Trimming cost V 7 bases and J 15 bases; bases outside gene matches: 5. CDR1 is SNHLY, CDR2 FYNNEI, per germline. The CDR3 has 10 amino acids. Full variable domain (outside the CDR3, taken from reference TRBV2 and TRBJ1-5): EPEVTQTPSHQVTQMGQEVILRCVPISNHLYFYWYRQILGQKVEFLVSFYNNEISEKSEIFDDQFSVERPDGSNFTLKIRSTKLEDSAMYFCASKGQGRHFGDGTRLSIL.

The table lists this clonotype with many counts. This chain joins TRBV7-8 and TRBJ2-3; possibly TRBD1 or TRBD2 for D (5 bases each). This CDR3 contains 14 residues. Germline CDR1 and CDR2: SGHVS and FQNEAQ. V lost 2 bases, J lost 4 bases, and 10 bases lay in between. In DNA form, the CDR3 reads TGTGCCAGCAGCTTATATGAGGGGCCAGATACGCAGTATTTT. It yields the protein CASSLYEGPDTQYF.